This T cell receptor beta chain derives from a study of T cell responses to AZD1222 COVID-19 vaccine. Looking at the study overall: Pooling was applied to second doses at about 4 or about 12 weeks.

Produced via immunoSEQ multiplex PCR; TCRdb's table is partial and in-frame only. The sample lists more than 95,000 clones, about 89% seen once, with 4.2% in the top ten. The study, taken as a whole, reports: In a largely white British group with more females than males, clonal diversity was possibly underestimated.

This clone was found once. The antigen is undetermined. CDR3 length: 13 amino acids. V lost 4 bases to trimming and J lost 7 bases, with 10 bases between them. The germline CDR1 and CDR2 sequences are WNHNN and SYGVQD (reference sequence). The sequencing used peripheral blood, collected on day 0 of AZD1222 vaccination. The source is an adult in good health. This rearrangement joins TRBV10-1 to TRBJ2-2; the D gene is possibly TRBD1 (6 bases). In DNA, the CDR3 is TGCGCCAGCAGTGCACTACAGGGCGGGGAGCTGTTTTTT. Encoded protein: CASSALQGGELFF.